This T cell receptor beta chain came from a study of blood T cell repertoires in COVID-19. Study context: T cells, B-cell-depleted T cells, or PBMCs supplied cDNA or gDNA.

Produced via immunoSEQ multiplex PCR; TCRdb's table is partial and in-frame only. The table has around 97,000 clones, approximately 84% seen once. Germline-derived CDR1 and CDR2 are SEHNR and FQNEAQ (reference sequence). This CDR3 is built from 15 residues. The rearrangement uses TRBV7-9 and TRBJ1-3, with no clear D. This receptor was obtained from a man between 65 and 85 years old with acute or convalescent COVID-19. Sequenced input: peripheral blood. The CDR3: CAEQHMRNSGNTIYF. The DNA of the CDR3 is TGTGCGGAACAACACATGCGGAACTCTGGAAACACCATATATTTT. The full variable domain, its missing parts supplied by reference TRBV7-9 and TRBJ1-3, is DTGVSQNPRHKITKRGQNVTFRCDPISEHNRLYWYRQTLGQGPEFLTYFQNEAQLEKSRLLSDRFSAERPKGSFSTLEIQRTEQGDSAMYLCAEQHMRNSGNTIYFGEGSWLTVV.